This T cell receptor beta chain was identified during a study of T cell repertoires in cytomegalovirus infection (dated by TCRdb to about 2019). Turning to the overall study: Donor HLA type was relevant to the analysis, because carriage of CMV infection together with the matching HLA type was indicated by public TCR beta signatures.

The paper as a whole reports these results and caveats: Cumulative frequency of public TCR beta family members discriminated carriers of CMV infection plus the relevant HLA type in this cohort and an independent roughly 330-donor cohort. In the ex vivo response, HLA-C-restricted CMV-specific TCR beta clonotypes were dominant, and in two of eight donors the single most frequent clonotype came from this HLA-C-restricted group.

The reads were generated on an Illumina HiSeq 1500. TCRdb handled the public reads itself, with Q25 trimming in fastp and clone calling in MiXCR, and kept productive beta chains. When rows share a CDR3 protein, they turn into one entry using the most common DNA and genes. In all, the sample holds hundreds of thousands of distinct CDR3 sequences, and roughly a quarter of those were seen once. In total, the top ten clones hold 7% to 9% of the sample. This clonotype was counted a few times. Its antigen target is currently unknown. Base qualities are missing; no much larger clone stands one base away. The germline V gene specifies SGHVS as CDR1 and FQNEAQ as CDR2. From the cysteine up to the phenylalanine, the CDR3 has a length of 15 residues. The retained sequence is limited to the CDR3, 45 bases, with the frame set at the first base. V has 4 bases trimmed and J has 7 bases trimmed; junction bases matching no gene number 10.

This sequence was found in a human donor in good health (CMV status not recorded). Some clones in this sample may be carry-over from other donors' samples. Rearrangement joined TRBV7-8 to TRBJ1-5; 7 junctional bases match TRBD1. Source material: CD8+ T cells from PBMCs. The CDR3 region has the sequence CASSSDRVGGQPQHF. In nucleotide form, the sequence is TGTGCCAGCAGCTCCGACAGGGTGGGAGGACAGCCCCAGCATTTT.